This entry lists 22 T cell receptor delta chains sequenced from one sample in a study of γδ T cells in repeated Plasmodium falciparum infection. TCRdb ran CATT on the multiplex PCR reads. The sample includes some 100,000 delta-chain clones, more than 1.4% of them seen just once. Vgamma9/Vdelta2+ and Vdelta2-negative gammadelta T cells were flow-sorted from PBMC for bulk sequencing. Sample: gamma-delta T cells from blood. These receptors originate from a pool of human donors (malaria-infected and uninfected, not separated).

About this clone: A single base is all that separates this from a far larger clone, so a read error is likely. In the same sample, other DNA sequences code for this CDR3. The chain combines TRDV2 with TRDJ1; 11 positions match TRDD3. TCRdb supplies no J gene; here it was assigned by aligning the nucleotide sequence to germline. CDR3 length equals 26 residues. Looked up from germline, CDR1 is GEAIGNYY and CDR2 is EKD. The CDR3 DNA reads TGTGCCTGTGACACCGTAAGGCCTCCTACTGGGCTTGGGGGATACGCGGTGGGTCAGTACACCGACAAACTCATCTTT. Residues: CACDTVRPPTGLGGYAVGQYTDKLIF.

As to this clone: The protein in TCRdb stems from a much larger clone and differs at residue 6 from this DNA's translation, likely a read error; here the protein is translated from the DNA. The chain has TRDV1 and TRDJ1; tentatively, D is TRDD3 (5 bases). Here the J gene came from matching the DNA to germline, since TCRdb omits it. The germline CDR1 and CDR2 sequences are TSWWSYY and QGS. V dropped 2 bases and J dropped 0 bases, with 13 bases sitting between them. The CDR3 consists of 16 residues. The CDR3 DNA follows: TGTGCTCTTGGGGAAGGGGGCCGTTTCAACACCGATAAACTCATCTTT. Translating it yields CALGEGGRFNTDKLIF.

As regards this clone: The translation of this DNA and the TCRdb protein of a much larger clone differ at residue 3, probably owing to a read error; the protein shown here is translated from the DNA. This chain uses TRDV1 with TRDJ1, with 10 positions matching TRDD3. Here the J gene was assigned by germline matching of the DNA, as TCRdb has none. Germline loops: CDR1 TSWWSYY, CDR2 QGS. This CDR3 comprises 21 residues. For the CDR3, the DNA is TGTGCTCGTGGGGAACTACGTTCGGGTCTATACTGGGGGATGGGCCCCGATAAACTCATCTTT. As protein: CARGELRSGLYWGMGPDKLIF.

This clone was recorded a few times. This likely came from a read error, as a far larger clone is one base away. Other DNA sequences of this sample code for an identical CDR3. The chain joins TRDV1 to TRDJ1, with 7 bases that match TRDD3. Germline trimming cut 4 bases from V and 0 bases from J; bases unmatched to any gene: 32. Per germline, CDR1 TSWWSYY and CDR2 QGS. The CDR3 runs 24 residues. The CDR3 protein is CALGARLGPTNLLYWGYDTDKLIF. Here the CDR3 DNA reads TGTGCTCTTGGGGCTCGGTTGGGACCTACGAACCTCCTATACTGGGGATATGACACCGATAAACTCATCTTT.

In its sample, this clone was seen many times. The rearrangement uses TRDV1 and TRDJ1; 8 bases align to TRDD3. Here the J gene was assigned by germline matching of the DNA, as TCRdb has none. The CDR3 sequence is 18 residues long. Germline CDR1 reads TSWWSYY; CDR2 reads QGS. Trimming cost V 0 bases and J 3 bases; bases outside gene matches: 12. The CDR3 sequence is CALGELPTSRGYSDKLIF. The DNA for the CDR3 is TGTGCTCTTGGGGAACTTCCTACTTCTAGGGGATACTCCGATAAACTCATCTTT.

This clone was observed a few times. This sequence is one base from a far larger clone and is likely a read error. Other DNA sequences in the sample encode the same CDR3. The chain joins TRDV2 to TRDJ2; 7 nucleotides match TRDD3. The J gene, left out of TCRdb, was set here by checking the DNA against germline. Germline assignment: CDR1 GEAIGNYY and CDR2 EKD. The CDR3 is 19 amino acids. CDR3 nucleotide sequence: TGTGCCTGTGACCCTCTAAGTGGGGATAACCCCGCTTTGACGGCACAACTCTTCTTT. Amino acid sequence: CACDPLSGDNPALTAQLFF.

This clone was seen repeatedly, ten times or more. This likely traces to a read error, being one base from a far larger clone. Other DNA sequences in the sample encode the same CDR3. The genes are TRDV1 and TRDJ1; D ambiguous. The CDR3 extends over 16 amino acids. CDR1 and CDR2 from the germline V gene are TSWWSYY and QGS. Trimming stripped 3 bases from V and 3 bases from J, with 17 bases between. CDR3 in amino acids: CALGEPRIRMPDKLIF. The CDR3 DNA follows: TGTGCTCTTGGGGAGCCCCGGATCCGTATGCCCGATAAACTCATCTTT.

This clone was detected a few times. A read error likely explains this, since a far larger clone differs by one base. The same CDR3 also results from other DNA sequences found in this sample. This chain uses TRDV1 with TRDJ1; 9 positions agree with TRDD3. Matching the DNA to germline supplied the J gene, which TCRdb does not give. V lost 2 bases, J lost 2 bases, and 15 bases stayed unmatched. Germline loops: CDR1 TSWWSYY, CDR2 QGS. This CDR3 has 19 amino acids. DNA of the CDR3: TGTGCTCTTGGGGAAAGGATCACTAGGGGGATACCGCCTACCGATAAACTCATCTTT. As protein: CALGERITRGIPPTDKLIF.

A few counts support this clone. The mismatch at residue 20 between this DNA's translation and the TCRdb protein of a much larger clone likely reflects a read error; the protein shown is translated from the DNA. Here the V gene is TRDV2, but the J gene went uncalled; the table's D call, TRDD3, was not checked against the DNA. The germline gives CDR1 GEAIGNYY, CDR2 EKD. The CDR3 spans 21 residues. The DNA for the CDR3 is TGTGCCTGTGACCTTAAGGCCTTCCTAAGTACTGGGGGATACCCCACCGATAAACTCACCTTT. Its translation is CACDLKAFLSTGGYPTDKLTF.

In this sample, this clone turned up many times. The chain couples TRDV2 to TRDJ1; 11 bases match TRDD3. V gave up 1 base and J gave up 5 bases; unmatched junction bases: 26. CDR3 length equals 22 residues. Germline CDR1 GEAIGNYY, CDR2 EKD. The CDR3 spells CACDTVGGIPLLGDTSSDKLIF. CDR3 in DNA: TGTGCCTGTGACACGGTGGGGGGGATTCCGCTCCTGGGGGATACTTCTTCGGATAAACTCATCTTT.

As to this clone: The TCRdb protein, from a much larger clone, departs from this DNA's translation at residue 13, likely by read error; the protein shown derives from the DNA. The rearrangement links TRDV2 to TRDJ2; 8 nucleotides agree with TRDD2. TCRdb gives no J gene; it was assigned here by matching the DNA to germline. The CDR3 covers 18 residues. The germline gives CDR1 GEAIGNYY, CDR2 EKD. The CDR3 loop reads CACDTLPTGEALAAQLFF. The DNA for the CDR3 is TGTGCCTGTGACACACTTCCTACAGGGGAAGCTTTGGCAGCACAACTCTTCTTT.

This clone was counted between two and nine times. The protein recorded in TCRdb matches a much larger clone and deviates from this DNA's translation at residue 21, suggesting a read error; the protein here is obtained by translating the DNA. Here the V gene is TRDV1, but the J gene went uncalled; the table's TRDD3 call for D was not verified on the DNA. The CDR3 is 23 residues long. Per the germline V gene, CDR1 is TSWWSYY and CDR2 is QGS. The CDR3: CALGEVLAPLGGYPGPYTDKPIF. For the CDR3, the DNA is TGTGCTCTTGGGGAAGTTCTGGCTCCCCTTGGGGGATACCCTGGGCCCTACACCGATAAACCCATCTTT.

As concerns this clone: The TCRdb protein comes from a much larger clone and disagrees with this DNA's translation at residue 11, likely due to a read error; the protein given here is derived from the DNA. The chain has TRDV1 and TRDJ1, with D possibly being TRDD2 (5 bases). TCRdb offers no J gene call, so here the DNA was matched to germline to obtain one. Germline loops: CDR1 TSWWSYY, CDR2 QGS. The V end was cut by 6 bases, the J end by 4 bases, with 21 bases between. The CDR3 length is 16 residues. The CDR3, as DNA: TGTGCTCTTGGAGAGCCTTTTCCTCCTTACATCGATAAACTCATCTTT. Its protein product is CALGEPFPPYIDKLIF.

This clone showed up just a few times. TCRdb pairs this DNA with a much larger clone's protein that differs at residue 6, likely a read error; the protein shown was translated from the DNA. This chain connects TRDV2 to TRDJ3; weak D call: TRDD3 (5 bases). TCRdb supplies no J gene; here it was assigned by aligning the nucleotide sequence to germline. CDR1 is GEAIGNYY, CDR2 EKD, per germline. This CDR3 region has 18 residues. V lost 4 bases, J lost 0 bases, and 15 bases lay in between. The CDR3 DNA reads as TGTGCCTGTGATCACCGGGGGCTTAGCTCCTGGGACACCCGACAGATGTTTTTC. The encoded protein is CACDHRGLSSWDTRQMFF.

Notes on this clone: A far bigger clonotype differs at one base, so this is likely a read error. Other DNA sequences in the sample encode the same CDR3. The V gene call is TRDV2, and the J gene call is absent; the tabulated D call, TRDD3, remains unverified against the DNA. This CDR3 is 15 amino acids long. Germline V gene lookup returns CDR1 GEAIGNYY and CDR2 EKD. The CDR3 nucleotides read TGTGCCTGTGACCTTCGGCTTGGGACTGGGGGATGTTTCATCTTT. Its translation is CACDLRLGTGGCFIF.

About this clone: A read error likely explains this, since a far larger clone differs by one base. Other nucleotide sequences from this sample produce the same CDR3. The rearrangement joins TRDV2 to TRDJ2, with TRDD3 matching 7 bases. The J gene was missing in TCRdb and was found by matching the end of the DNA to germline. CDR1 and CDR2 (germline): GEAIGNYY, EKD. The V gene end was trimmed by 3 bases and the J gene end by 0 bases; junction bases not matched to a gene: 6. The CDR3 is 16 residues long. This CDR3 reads CACDGVGDSLTAQLFF. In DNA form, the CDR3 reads TGTGCCTGTGACGGGGTGGGGGACTCTTTGACAGCACAACTCTTCTTT.

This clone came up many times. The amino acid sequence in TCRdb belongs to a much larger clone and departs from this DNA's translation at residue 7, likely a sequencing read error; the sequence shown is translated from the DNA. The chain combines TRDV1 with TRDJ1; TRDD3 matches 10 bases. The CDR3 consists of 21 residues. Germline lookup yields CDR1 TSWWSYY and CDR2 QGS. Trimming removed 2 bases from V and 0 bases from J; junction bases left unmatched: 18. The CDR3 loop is CALGECRLDRGGYGYTDKLIF. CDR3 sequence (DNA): TGTGCTCTTGGGGAATGCCGCCTAGACCGCGGGGGATACGGGTACACCGATAAACTCATCTTT.

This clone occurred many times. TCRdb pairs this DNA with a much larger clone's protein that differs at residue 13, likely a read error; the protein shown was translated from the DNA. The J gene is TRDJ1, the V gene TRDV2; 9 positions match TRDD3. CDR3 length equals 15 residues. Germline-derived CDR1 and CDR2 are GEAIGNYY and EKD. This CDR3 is CACDDLGDAGYKPIF. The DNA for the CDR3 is TGTGCCTGTGACGACCTGGGGGATGCGGGCTATAAACCCATCTTT.

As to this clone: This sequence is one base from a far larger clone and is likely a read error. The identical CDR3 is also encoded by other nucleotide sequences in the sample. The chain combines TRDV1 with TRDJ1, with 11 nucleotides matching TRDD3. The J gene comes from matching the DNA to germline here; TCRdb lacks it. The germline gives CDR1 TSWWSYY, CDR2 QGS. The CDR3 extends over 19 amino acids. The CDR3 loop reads CALGELGPSLLGDKHKLIF. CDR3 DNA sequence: TGTGCCCTTGGGGAACTAGGACCTTCTTTACTGGGGGATAAGCATAAACTCATCTTT.

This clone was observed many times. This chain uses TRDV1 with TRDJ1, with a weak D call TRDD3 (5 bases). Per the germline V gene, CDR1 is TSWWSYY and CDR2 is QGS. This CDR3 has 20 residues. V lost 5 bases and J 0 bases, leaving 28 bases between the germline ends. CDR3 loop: CALGRRAVGGGAWYTDKLIF. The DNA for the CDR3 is TGTGCTCTTGGGCGGAGGGCCGTCGGCGGGGGGGCATGGTACACCGATAAACTCATCTTT.

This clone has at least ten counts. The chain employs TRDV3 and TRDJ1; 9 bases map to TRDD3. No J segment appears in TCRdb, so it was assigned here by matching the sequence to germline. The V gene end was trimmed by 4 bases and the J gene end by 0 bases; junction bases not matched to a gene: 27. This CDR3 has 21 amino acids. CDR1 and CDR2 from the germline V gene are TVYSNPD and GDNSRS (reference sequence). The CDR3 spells CASPDLQPWGMDPLYTDKLIF. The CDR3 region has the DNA TGTGCCTCCCCCGACCTTCAACCCTGGGGGATGGATCCCCTGTACACCGATAAACTCATCTTT.

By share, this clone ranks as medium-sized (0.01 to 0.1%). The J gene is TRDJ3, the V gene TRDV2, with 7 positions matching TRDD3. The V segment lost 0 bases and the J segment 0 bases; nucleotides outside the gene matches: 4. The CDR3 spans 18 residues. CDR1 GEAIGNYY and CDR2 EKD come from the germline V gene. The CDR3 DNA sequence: TGTGCCTGTGACACCGGGGGATTTAGCTCCTGGGACACCCGACAGATGTTTTTC. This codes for CACDTGGFSSWDTRQMFF.